Shown below are 27 T cell receptor beta chains from a single sample sequenced in a study of blood T cell repertoires in COVID-19. The repertoire was sequenced with immunoSEQ multiplex PCR; TCRdb's copy has only in-frame clones and lacks some. The profile covers over 110,000 clones, with under 90% appearing a single time and about 4% taken by the ten largest. The sequencing input was PBMCs or T cells enriched from blood (not recorded which). The source is a man in his fifties in a cohort exposed to, infected with or recovered from COVID-19 (not recorded which).

The V call is TRBV18, the J call TRBJ2-1; D might be TRBD2 (6 bases). Germline loops: CDR1 KGHSH, CDR2 LQKENI. V dropped 6 bases and J dropped 15 bases, with 18 bases sitting between them. This CDR3 comprises 12 residues. Written as DNA, the CDR3 is TGTGCCAGCTCCCTACGTGCGGGGCCGGGGTTCTTC. Its protein product is CASSLRAGPGFF.

V gene TRBV9 combines with J gene TRBJ2-1, with 7 bases fitting TRBD1. This CDR3 is built from 18 residues. After removal of 4 bases from V and 0 bases from J, the junction contained 13 bases not matched to a gene. Germline values: CDR1 SGDLS, CDR2 YYNGEE. CDR3 sequence reads: CASSPKETGFLSYNEQFF. The CDR3 nucleotides are TGTGCCAGCAGCCCAAAAGAGACAGGGTTCCTCTCCTACAATGAGCAGTTCTTC.

The chain recombines TRBV9 with TRBJ1-2, with 8 bases fitting TRBD1. The CDR3 is made up of 15 amino acids. Germline lookup yields CDR1 SGDLS and CDR2 YYNGEE. The junction had 7 bases not matched to a gene; V was cut back by 0 bases and J by 6 bases. This CDR3 reads CASSVATGGTDGYTF. CDR3 coding DNA: TGTGCCAGCAGCGTAGCTACAGGGGGTACGGATGGCTACACCTTC. Filled out from reference TRBV9 and TRBJ1-2, the complete variable domain reads DSGVTQTPKHLITATGQRVTLRCSPRSGDLSVYWYQQSLDQGLQFLIQYYNGEERAKGNILERFSAQQFPDLHSELNLSSLELGDSALYFCASSVATGGTDGYTFGSGTRLTVV.

The gene calls are TRBV7-6 and TRBJ2-5; 16 nucleotides agree with TRBD2. The germline gives CDR1 SGHVS, CDR2 FNYEAQ. The CDR3 is 18 amino acids. V lost 3 bases to trimming and J lost 9 bases; unmatched junction nucleotides: 13. Here the CDR3 reads CASSLAGTSGRAPGAQYF. DNA of the CDR3: TGTGCCAGCAGCTTGGCCGGGACTAGCGGGAGGGCCCCAGGGGCCCAGTACTTC.

The rearrangement joins TRBV13 to TRBJ2-1, with 12 bases identical to TRBD1. Germline CDR1 reads PRHDT; CDR2 reads FYEKMQ (reference sequence). V lost 4 bases, J lost 10 bases, and 14 bases stayed unmatched. The CDR3 is 17 residues long. The CDR3 region has the DNA TGTGCCAGCAGCTCGCAGCCAACGGGACAGGGGGCAGGAGAGCAGTTCTTC. It codes for CASSSQPTGQGAGEQFF.

This chain joins TRBV10-3 and TRBJ2-7, with 10 bases identical to TRBD2. The CDR3 runs to 15 residues. Germline CDR1 and CDR2: ENHRY and SYGVKD. V was clipped by 4 bases and J by 4 bases; unmatched bases: 7. CDR3 loop: CAISGDLAGGYEQYF. In nucleotides, the CDR3 is TGTGCCATCAGTGGGGACTTAGCGGGAGGTTACGAGCAGTACTTC.

The V and J genes are TRBV7-6 and TRBJ2-7; 7 bases are a match to TRBD2. This CDR3 spans 16 amino acids. V shed 2 bases, J shed 3 bases, and the junction held 10 bases outside the gene matches. In germline, CDR1 is SGHVS, CDR2 FNYEAQ. CDR3 in amino acids: CASSLRLAETGYEQYF. CDR3 sequence (DNA): TGTGCCAGCAGCTTAAGGCTAGCGGAAACGGGCTACGAGCAGTACTTC.

The chain uses TRBV3-1 (or the pseudogene TRBV3-2) and TRBJ1-2; the match to TRBD1 covers 7 bases. The junction had 6 bases not matched to a gene; V was cut back by 0 bases and J by 11 bases. CDR1 and CDR2 from the germline V gene are LGHDT and YNNKEL (reference sequence). The CDR3 has 13 residues. CDR3 in amino acids: CASSQDTRRGYTF. DNA of the CDR3: TGTGCCAGCAGCCAAGATACACGCAGGGGGTACACCTTC.

This chain uses TRBV18 with TRBJ1-2; 7 nucleotides match TRBD1. V shed 4 bases, J shed 5 bases, and the junction held 4 bases outside the gene matches. The CDR3 spans 13 residues. The germline gives CDR1 KGHSH, CDR2 LQKENI. In nucleotides, the CDR3 is TGTGCCAGCTCACAGGGACAGCTATATGGCTACACCTTC. Protein: CASSQGQLYGYTF.

This sequence joins TRBV5-4 and TRBJ2-2, with 11 nucleotides matching TRBD2. With 4 bases clipped from V and 8 bases from J, the junction kept 13 bases outside the gene matches. Germline values: CDR1 SGHNT, CDR2 YYREEE (reference sequence). The CDR3 is 17 residues long. This CDR3 reads CASSGTSGGSPEGELFF. The CDR3 DNA is TGTGCCAGCAGCGGAACTAGCGGGGGCTCCCCAGAGGGGGAGCTGTTTTTT.

CDR3 coding DNA: TGTGCCAGCAGCAAAGGGGGGGGATACGACTATGGCTACACCTTC. This gives the protein CASSKGGGYDYGYTF. The genes are TRBV14 and TRBJ1-2; D perhaps matches TRBD1 (6 bases). CDR3 length: 15 amino acids. Germline V gene lookup returns CDR1 SGHDN and CDR2 FVKESK. Deletions cut 5 bases from V and 3 bases from J, with 16 bases between.

The chain recombines TRBV28 with TRBJ2-7; 7 bases align to TRBD1. The J segment lost 1 base and the V segment lost 4 bases, leaving 1 base of the junction unmatched. The CDR3 has 13 residues. Germline CDR1 reads MDHEN; CDR2 reads SYDVKM. CDR3 amino acids: CASSSGQSYEQYF. CDR3 bases: TGTGCCAGCAGTTCGGGACAGTCCTACGAGCAGTACTTC. Complete variable domain (other parts from reference TRBV28 and TRBJ2-7): DVKVTQSSRYLVKRTGEKVFLECVQDMDHENMFWYRQDPGLGLRLIYFSYDVKMKEKGDIPEGYSVSREKKERFSLILESASTNQTSMYLCASSSGQSYEQYFGPGTRLTVT.

To note about this clone: Distinct nucleotide sequences in the sample also encode this CDR3. The chain joins TRBV5-1 to TRBJ2-2; 8 bases map to TRBD1. V trimming: 4 bases; J trimming: 4 bases; junction bases outside the gene matches: 6. Germline lookup yields CDR1 SGHRS and CDR2 YFSETQ. The CDR3 is 15 amino acids. CDR3 sequence: CASSPDRVGTGELFF. In DNA, the CDR3 is TGCGCCAGCAGCCCGGACAGGGTCGGCACCGGGGAGCTGTTTTTT.

J is TRBJ1-2 and V is TRBV6-5, with D perhaps TRBD1 (6 bases). Trimming left V 0 bases short and J 7 bases short, with 15 bases between. CDR3 size: 15 residues. CDR1 and CDR2 (germline): MNHEY, SVGAGI. The CDR3 nucleotides are TGTGCCAGCAGTTACTCGTTACAGGGACACGCTGGCTACACCTTC. Translated: CASSYSLQGHAGYTF.

The chain links TRBV5-1 to TRBJ2-3, with D uncertain. Per the germline V gene, CDR1 is SGHRS and CDR2 is YFSETQ. CDR3 length: 15 residues. Trimming took off 2 bases at V and 1 base at J, with 11 bases between the two ends. This CDR3 reads CASSFVGRGTDTQYF. The CDR3 DNA reads as TGCGCCAGCAGCTTCGTTGGGCGCGGCACAGATACGCAGTATTTT.

The gene calls are TRBV7-9 and TRBJ2-3; D uncertain. CDR3 length equals 13 residues. Germline V gives CDR1 SEHNR, CDR2 FQNEAQ (reference sequence). The ends were cut back, 3 bases at V and 4 bases at J, with 8 bases in the middle. Here the CDR3 DNA reads TGTGCCAGCAGCTTTTTCCCCTCAGATACGCAGTATTTT. Amino acids: CASSFFPSDTQYF.

There are many counts of this clone. The chain joins TRBV3-1 (or the pseudogene TRBV3-2) to TRBJ1-3; D gene unclear. V lost 0 bases and J 1 base, leaving 13 bases between the germline ends. Germline CDR1 is LGHDT and CDR2 is YNNKEL (reference sequence). This CDR3 spans 17 amino acids. CDR3 bases: TGTGCCAGCAGCCAAGATGGAACAGCTTTGTCTGGAAACACCATATATTTT. Protein sequence: CASSQDGTALSGNTIYF.

This chain joins TRBV30 and TRBJ1-2; TRBD1 matches at 10 bases. Looked up from germline, CDR1 is GTSNPN and CDR2 is SVGIG (reference sequence). V dropped 5 bases and J dropped 6; count of bases not matched to a gene: 6. The CDR3 length is 13 residues. DNA for the CDR3: TGTGCCTGGTCGCCGGGACAGGGGCATGGCTACACCTTC. The encoded protein is CAWSPGQGHGYTF.

V gene TRBV4-3 combines with J gene TRBJ1-2, with TRBD1 matching 7 bases. The germline gives CDR1 LGHNA, CDR2 YSLEER. The CDR3 covers 15 residues. The trim removed 0 bases at V and 2 bases at J, leaving 3 bases unmatched. CDR3 region: CASSQDGGGNYGYTF. CDR3 nucleotide sequence: TGCGCCAGCAGCCAAGATGGAGGGGGCAACTATGGCTACACCTTC.

This clone was picked up a small number of times. The V and J genes are TRBV28 and TRBJ1-3; D uncertain. Trimming removed 8 bases at V and 0 bases at J, with 2 bases between. Germline CDR1 reads MDHEN; CDR2 reads SYDVKM. This CDR3 is built from 11 residues. The CDR3 DNA reads as TGTGCCAGCTACTCTGGAAACACCATATATTTT. This sequence encodes CASYSGNTIYF.

This clone was seen once. The rearrangement joins TRBV19 to TRBJ2-6; no firm D call. CDR3 length: 19 residues. Germline-derived CDR1 and CDR2 are LNHDA and SQIVND (reference sequence). V was clipped by 1 base and J by 0 bases, with 16 bases between them. CDR3 in amino acids: CASSIGASTVSSGANVLTF. In DNA, the CDR3 is TGTGCCAGTAGTATAGGGGCATCCACCGTGAGCTCTGGGGCCAACGTCCTGACTTTC.

J is TRBJ2-3 and V is TRBV24-1, with 15 bases lining up with TRBD2. The germline V gene has CDR1 KGHDR and CDR2 SFDVKD. The V and J ends lost 7 bases and 3 bases, in that order; junction bases with no gene match: 1. CDR3 length equals 15 residues. Here the CDR3 DNA reads TGTGCCACCAGCGGGACTAGCGGGAGGACAGATACGCAGTATTTT. Its translation is CATSGTSGRTDTQYF.

This clone appeared a single time. The rearrangement links TRBV30 to TRBJ1-2; TRBD1 matches at 7 bases. Germline V gene lookup returns CDR1 GTSNPN and CDR2 SVGIG (reference sequence). This CDR3 comprises 14 residues. J was trimmed by 4 bases and V by 1 base; bases with no gene match: 6. The DNA of the CDR3 is TGTGCCTGGAGTGGGGGACAGTTCCTCTATGGCTACACCTTC. Protein: CAWSGGQFLYGYTF.

This chain links TRBV27 with TRBJ2-5; the match to TRBD2 covers 10 bases. Germline lookup yields CDR1 MNHEY and CDR2 SMNVEV (reference sequence). The V gene end was trimmed by 5 bases and the J gene end by 9 bases; junction bases not matched to a gene: 3. The CDR3 loop spans 12 amino acids. CDR3 DNA: TGTGCCAGCAGTACGCTAGCGGGAGCCCAGTACTTC. Its protein is CASSTLAGAQYF.

The CDR3 bases are TGTGCCAGTAGTTCCTCTTGGGGCAGGGTTGATCAGCCCCAGCATTTT. It translates to CASSSSWGRVDQPQHF. The chain couples TRBV19 to TRBJ1-5; the D gene is possibly TRBD1 (5 bases). The germline V and J ends were trimmed by 5 bases and 5 bases, with 19 bases remaining between them. Germline assignment: CDR1 LNHDA and CDR2 SQIVND (reference sequence). The CDR3 runs to 16 residues.

The chain couples TRBV5-5 to TRBJ1-1, with 8 bases matching TRBD1. V trimming: 2 bases; J trimming: 4 bases; junction bases outside the gene matches: 7. This CDR3 is built from 15 residues. Germline V CDR1 and CDR2: SGHKS, YYEKEE (reference sequence). DNA of the CDR3: TGTGCCAGCAGCTTCGCAGGGGGCCTGATCACTGAAGCTTTCTTT. Translation gives CASSFAGGLITEAFF.

The chain has TRBV25-1 and TRBJ1-1, with 7 bases that match TRBD1. After removal of 7 bases from V and 0 bases from J, the junction contained 2 bases not matched to a gene. The CDR3 spans 13 residues. CDR1 is MGHDK, CDR2 SYGVNS, per germline. CDR3 protein: CASIDRVNTEAFF. The CDR3 DNA is TGTGCCAGCATAGACAGGGTGAACACTGAAGCTTTCTTT.